These T cell receptor beta chains were read from a single sample in a study of T-cell memory formation after mild COVID-19. Via MiXCR, TCRdb re-called the 5' RACE reads, giving one row per CDR3 protein. Of roughly 580,000 distinct CDR3 sequences listed, roughly 18% are singletons. What was sequenced was PBMCs or a T cell subset sorted from them (not recorded which). The receptor set was obtained from an adult woman who had mild COVID-19 (a few samples of this study predate the infection). Cell type and time point are not known. Each CDR3 is given with its conserved first and last residue. The D gene is left open where the match is weak. Size values are once, few and many counts, or a class for expanded clones, and some rows have none.

j_call: TRBJ1-2
v_call: TRBV29-1
d_call: TRBD1
clone_size: once
cdr3_aa: CSVGTGRSRGYTF
cdr3_nt: TGCAGCGTTGGGACAGGGCGGTCTAGAGGCTACACCTTC

j_call: TRBJ2-1
v_call: TRBV14
d_call: -
clone_size: few
cdr3_aa: CASSPMTFSYNEQFF
cdr3_nt: TGTGCCAGCAGCCCTATGACTTTCTCCTACAATGAGCAGTTCTTC

j_call: TRBJ1-1
v_call: TRBV7-2
d_call: TRBD1
clone_size: -
cdr3_aa: CASRTGTGILNTEAFF
cdr3_nt: TGTGCCAGCAGGACCGGGACAGGGATCCTGAACACTGAAGCTTTCTTT

j_call: TRBJ1-2
v_call: TRBV9
d_call: -
clone_size: few
cdr3_aa: CASSVGRRGYTF
cdr3_nt: TGTGCCAGCAGCGTAGGCCGGAGAGGCTACACCTTC

j_call: TRBJ2-1
v_call: TRBV5-1
d_call: TRBD2
clone_size: -
cdr3_aa: CASSLFRRELNEQFF
cdr3_nt: TGCGCCAGCAGCTTGTTTCGGCGGGAGCTCAATGAGCAGTTCTTC

j_call: TRBJ2-1
v_call: TRBV29-1
d_call: -
clone_size: few
cdr3_aa: CSVDGGVSYNEQFF
cdr3_nt: TGCAGCGTTGATGGCGGGGTCTCCTACAATGAGCAGTTCTTC

j_call: TRBJ2-1
v_call: TRBV4-2
d_call: -
clone_size: few
cdr3_aa: CASSQEVGPPGNEQFF
cdr3_nt: TGTGCCAGCAGCCAAGAAGTCGGGCCTCCGGGCAATGAGCAGTTCTTC

j_call: TRBJ2-6
v_call: TRBV7-9
d_call: -
clone_size: few
cdr3_aa: CASRPGERPGANVLTF
cdr3_nt: TGTGCCAGCAGGCCGGGAGAACGTCCTGGGGCCAACGTCCTGACTTTC

j_call: TRBJ1-1
v_call: TRBV11-2
d_call: TRBD1
clone_size: -
cdr3_aa: CASTQGGMNTEAFF
cdr3_nt: TGTGCCAGCACCCAGGGGGGCATGAACACTGAAGCTTTCTTT

j_call: TRBJ1-1
v_call: TRBV7-9
d_call: -
clone_size: few
cdr3_aa: CASSLDLLNTEAFF
cdr3_nt: TGTGCCAGCAGCTTAGACTTATTGAACACTGAAGCTTTCTTT

j_call: TRBJ2-1
v_call: TRBV29-1
d_call: TRBD1
clone_size: few
cdr3_aa: CSAKVGGSNNEQFF
cdr3_nt: TGCAGCGCCAAGGTAGGGGGCAGCAACAATGAGCAGTTCTTC

j_call: TRBJ1-1
v_call: TRBV27
d_call: -
clone_size: few
cdr3_aa: CASRPSLGANTEAFF
cdr3_nt: TGTGCCAGCAGGCCATCCCTGGGAGCGAACACTGAAGCTTTCTTT

j_call: TRBJ2-7
v_call: TRBV9
d_call: -
clone_size: -
cdr3_aa: CASSVGTVNEQYF
cdr3_nt: TGTGCCAGCAGCGTCGGAACAGTGAACGAGCAGTACTTC

j_call: TRBJ2-2
v_call: TRBV5-1
d_call: -
clone_size: few
cdr3_aa: CASYKSGGEGFTGELFF
cdr3_nt: TGCGCCAGCTACAAGTCCGGGGGTGAAGGGTTCACCGGGGAGCTGTTTTTT

j_call: TRBJ2-1
v_call: TRBV24-1
d_call: TRBD1
clone_size: -
cdr3_aa: CATSDTGTGYRGSYNEQFF
cdr3_nt: TGTGCCACCAGTGACACCGGGACAGGATACCGGGGCTCCTACAATGAGCAGTTCTTC

j_call: TRBJ2-1
v_call: TRBV5-1
d_call: -
clone_size: many
cdr3_aa: CASSLESVSSYNEQFF
cdr3_nt: TGCGCCAGCAGCTTGGAATCGGTGAGCTCCTACAATGAGCAGTTCTTC

j_call: TRBJ2-7
v_call: TRBV29-1
d_call: -
clone_size: few
cdr3_aa: CSVEMGGYEQYF
cdr3_nt: TGCAGCGTTGAAATGGGTGGTTACGAGCAGTACTTC

j_call: TRBJ1-5
v_call: TRBV19
d_call: -
clone_size: -
cdr3_aa: CASSAWDANQPQHF
cdr3_nt: TGTGCCAGTAGCGCGTGGGACGCCAATCAGCCCCAGCATTTT

j_call: TRBJ2-7
v_call: TRBV12-3/TRBV12-4
d_call: -
clone_size: few
cdr3_aa: CASSSTGTGYEQYF
cdr3_nt: TGTGCCAGCAGTTCTACCGGGACGGGTTACGAGCAGTACTTC

j_call: TRBJ2-3
v_call: TRBV7-9
d_call: -
clone_size: few
cdr3_aa: CASSLAVLGTDTQYF
cdr3_nt: TGTGCCAGCAGCTTAGCAGTGCTGGGCACAGATACGCAGTATTTT

j_call: TRBJ2-7
v_call: TRBV7-9
d_call: -
clone_size: once
cdr3_aa: CASSLTDRSREQYF
cdr3_nt: TGTGCCAGCAGCTTAACAGACAGGTCCCGCGAGCAGTACTTC

j_call: TRBJ2-3
v_call: TRBV10-3
d_call: -
clone_size: -
cdr3_aa: CAISSQGPDTQYF
cdr3_nt: TGTGCCATCTCTTCCCAGGGCCCAGATACGCAGTATTTT

j_call: TRBJ2-1
v_call: TRBV11-1
d_call: -
clone_size: -
cdr3_aa: CASSKPYREYEQFF
cdr3_nt: TGTGCCAGCAGCAAGCCCTACAGGGAATATGAGCAGTTCTTC

j_call: TRBJ2-7
v_call: TRBV10-3
d_call: TRBD1
clone_size: few
cdr3_aa: CAISDPRSTGGNEQYF
cdr3_nt: TGTGCCATCAGTGACCCTCGATCCACAGGGGGCAACGAGCAGTACTTC

j_call: TRBJ2-3
v_call: TRBV3-1
d_call: -
clone_size: -
cdr3_aa: CASSQEWVSTDTQYF
cdr3_nt: TGTGCCAGCAGCCAAGAGTGGGTCTCCACAGATACGCAGTATTTT

j_call: TRBJ2-2
v_call: TRBV29-1
d_call: -
clone_size: -
cdr3_aa: CSVVSTANTGELFF
cdr3_nt: TGCAGCGTTGTAAGCACCGCGAACACCGGGGAGCTGTTTTTT

j_call: TRBJ1-6
v_call: TRBV3-1
d_call: -
clone_size: few
cdr3_aa: CASSQSGRGKENSPLHF
cdr3_nt: TGTGCCAGCAGCCAGTCTGGACGGGGGAAAGAGAATTCACCCCTCCACTTT

j_call: TRBJ2-5
v_call: TRBV7-2
d_call: -
clone_size: few
cdr3_aa: CASSPPRVGLQETQYF
cdr3_nt: TGTGCCAGCAGCCCCCCTCGGGTCGGGCTCCAAGAGACCCAGTACTTC

j_call: TRBJ2-5
v_call: TRBV20-1
d_call: TRBD2
clone_size: few
cdr3_aa: CSASPVQRGHQETQYF
cdr3_nt: TGCAGTGCTAGCCCTGTACAGCGGGGGCACCAGGAGACCCAGTACTTC

j_call: TRBJ2-1
v_call: TRBV5-1
d_call: TRBD2
clone_size: many
cdr3_aa: CASDSGSLNEQFF
cdr3_nt: TGCGCCAGTGATAGCGGGAGCCTCAATGAGCAGTTCTTC

j_call: TRBJ2-7
v_call: TRBV30
d_call: TRBD2
clone_size: -
cdr3_aa: CAWGLAYEQYF
cdr3_nt: TGTGCCTGGGGACTAGCCTACGAGCAGTACTTC

j_call: TRBJ2-3
v_call: TRBV9
d_call: TRBD2
clone_size: -
cdr3_aa: CASSVDSGGITDTQYF
cdr3_nt: TGTGCCAGCAGCGTAGACAGCGGGGGTATTACAGATACGCAGTATTTT

j_call: TRBJ2-3
v_call: TRBV5-1
d_call: -
clone_size: -
cdr3_aa: CASSLVQGGTDTQYF
cdr3_nt: TGCGCCAGCAGCTTGGTACAGGGAGGGACAGATACGCAGTATTTT

j_call: TRBJ1-6
v_call: TRBV9
d_call: -
clone_size: -
cdr3_aa: CASSPREGLANSPLHF
cdr3_nt: TGTGCCAGCAGCCCGAGGGAGGGCCTAGCTAATTCACCCCTCCACTTT

j_call: TRBJ1-2
v_call: TRBV2
d_call: -
clone_size: few
cdr3_aa: CASRLSTPNYGYTF
cdr3_nt: TGTGCCAGCAGGTTATCGACACCTAACTATGGCTACACCTTC

j_call: TRBJ2-3
v_call: TRBV7-3
d_call: TRBD2
clone_size: few
cdr3_aa: CASSQSGSGGDTQYF
cdr3_nt: TGTGCCAGCAGCCAAAGCGGGAGTGGGGGAGATACGCAGTATTTT

j_call: TRBJ1-2
v_call: TRBV15
d_call: -
clone_size: few
cdr3_aa: CATSPRSEHGYTF
cdr3_nt: TGTGCCACCAGCCCCCGGTCGGAGCATGGCTACACCTTC

j_call: TRBJ2-1
v_call: TRBV5-1
d_call: TRBD2
clone_size: -
cdr3_aa: CASSLDASGGTNEQFF
cdr3_nt: TGCGCCAGCAGCTTGGACGCTAGCGGGGGGACAAATGAGCAGTTCTTC

j_call: TRBJ2-2
v_call: TRBV11-2
d_call: TRBD1
clone_size: few
cdr3_aa: CASSSWTGGATGELFF
cdr3_nt: TGTGCCAGCAGCTCCTGGACAGGGGGCGCGACCGGGGAGCTGTTTTTT

j_call: TRBJ1-1
v_call: TRBV27
d_call: -
clone_size: few
cdr3_aa: CASSARPPVRGTEAFF
cdr3_nt: TGTGCCAGCAGTGCACGCCCCCCGGTCCGAGGGACTGAAGCTTTCTTT

j_call: TRBJ1-3
v_call: TRBV20-1
d_call: TRBD1
clone_size: -
cdr3_aa: CSARSRDRGRYFGNTIYF
cdr3_nt: TGCAGTGCTAGATCCCGGGACAGGGGAAGGTATTTTGGAAACACCATATATTTT

j_call: TRBJ1-1
v_call: TRBV4-1
d_call: -
clone_size: -
cdr3_aa: CASSQDSRQGGPAFF
cdr3_nt: TGCGCCAGCAGCCAAGATTCACGCCAGGGTGGCCCAGCTTTCTTT

j_call: TRBJ2-1
v_call: TRBV12-3/TRBV12-4
d_call: TRBD2
clone_size: few
cdr3_aa: CASSPIQAGKSYNEQFF
cdr3_nt: TGTGCCAGCAGCCCCATCCAAGCGGGGAAGTCCTACAATGAGCAGTTCTTC

j_call: TRBJ1-5
v_call: TRBV7-2
d_call: -
clone_size: -
cdr3_aa: CASSLVGSPNQPQHF
cdr3_nt: TGTGCCAGCAGCTTAGTGGGGAGCCCAAATCAGCCCCAGCATTTT

j_call: TRBJ2-1
v_call: TRBV7-2
d_call: TRBD2
clone_size: few
cdr3_aa: CASSLAPYQGSGNHEQFF
cdr3_nt: TGTGCCAGCAGCTTAGCCCCATACCAGGGTAGCGGGAACCATGAGCAGTTCTTC

j_call: TRBJ2-5
v_call: TRBV7-2
d_call: -
clone_size: few
cdr3_aa: CASSPSSEETQYF
cdr3_nt: TGTGCCAGCAGCCCCTCTAGCGAAGAGACCCAGTACTTC

j_call: TRBJ2-1
v_call: TRBV3-1
d_call: -
clone_size: -
cdr3_aa: CASSQRNNEQFF
cdr3_nt: TGTGCCAGCAGCCAACGAAACAATGAGCAGTTCTTC

j_call: TRBJ1-1
v_call: TRBV3-1
d_call: -
clone_size: few
cdr3_aa: CASSRRDREIPEAFF
cdr3_nt: TGTGCCAGCAGCCGACGGGACCGGGAAATACCTGAAGCTTTCTTT

j_call: TRBJ1-2
v_call: TRBV5-6
d_call: TRBD1
clone_size: -
cdr3_aa: CASSLAGTGGRYGYTF
cdr3_nt: TGTGCCAGCAGCTTGGCTGGCACAGGGGGCCGTTATGGCTACACCTTC

j_call: TRBJ2-7
v_call: TRBV5-1
d_call: -
clone_size: few
cdr3_aa: CASSLDGSGEQYF
cdr3_nt: TGCGCCAGCAGCTTGGACGGGTCGGGCGAGCAGTACTTC

j_call: TRBJ2-7
v_call: TRBV6-2/TRBV6-3
d_call: -
clone_size: -
cdr3_aa: CASSYSAEMGVEQYF
cdr3_nt: TGTGCCAGCAGTTACTCGGCGGAGATGGGGGTCGAGCAGTACTTC

j_call: TRBJ2-3
v_call: TRBV7-2
d_call: -
clone_size: few
cdr3_aa: CASSHLQEGPQYF
cdr3_nt: TGTGCCAGCAGCCATTTACAGGAGGGGCCGCAGTATTTT

j_call: TRBJ1-5
v_call: TRBV10-3
d_call: TRBD1
clone_size: few
cdr3_aa: CAISEADRGGNQPQHF
cdr3_nt: TGTGCCATCAGTGAGGCTGACAGGGGAGGCAATCAGCCCCAGCATTTT

j_call: TRBJ2-7
v_call: TRBV20-1
d_call: -
clone_size: -
cdr3_aa: CSALPLKAGPYEQYF
cdr3_nt: TGCAGTGCTTTACCCCTGAAGGCGGGGCCCTACGAGCAGTACTTC

j_call: TRBJ2-2
v_call: TRBV7-6
d_call: TRBD2
clone_size: many
cdr3_aa: CASSFRTSGSTGELFF
cdr3_nt: TGTGCCAGCAGCTTCCGGACTAGCGGGAGTACCGGGGAGCTGTTTTTT

j_call: TRBJ1-2
v_call: TRBV7-2
d_call: -
clone_size: few
cdr3_aa: CASSLADASVYGYTF
cdr3_nt: TGTGCCAGCAGCTTAGCCGACGCCAGTGTGTATGGCTACACCTTC

j_call: TRBJ1-3
v_call: TRBV7-2
d_call: -
clone_size: few
cdr3_aa: CASSLVRGGSGNTIYF
cdr3_nt: TGTGCCAGCAGCTTAGTTCGGGGGGGGTCTGGAAACACCATATATTTT

j_call: TRBJ2-1
v_call: TRBV19
d_call: -
clone_size: -
cdr3_aa: CASTLTSVVGNEQFF
cdr3_nt: TGTGCCAGTACGCTTACCTCTGTGGTTGGCAATGAGCAGTTCTTC

j_call: TRBJ2-1
v_call: TRBV20-1
d_call: TRBD2
clone_size: many
cdr3_aa: CSARPSYSAGGYNEQFF
cdr3_nt: TGCAGTGCTAGGCCCTCTTATTCAGCGGGGGGGTACAATGAGCAGTTCTTC

j_call: TRBJ1-1
v_call: TRBV4-1
d_call: -
clone_size: -
cdr3_aa: CASSQVEGTTEAFF
cdr3_nt: TGCGCCAGCAGCCAGGTAGAGGGGACCACTGAAGCTTTCTTT